This is a list of T cell receptor beta chains from one sample in a study of T cells in Graves' hyperthyroidism and ophthalmopathy. TCRdb re-called the multiplex PCR reads with MiXCR, one entry per CDR3 protein. This sample carries around 110,000 distinct CDR3 sequences, about 15% of them seen once, and the ten largest clones take 35% to 50%. Sequenced input: blood. These receptors were obtained from a woman between 50 and 59 years old with Graves' hyperthyroidism. CDR3s include the opening cysteine and the closing phenylalanine or tryptophan. The D gene is left open where the match is weak. Clone sizes are given selectively: once, few, many, or a class where the clone is expanded.

TRBJ1-2 . many TRBV3-1 CASSPGYGYTF TGTGCCAGCAGCCCCGGGTATGGCTACACCTTC
TRBJ2-7 . many TRBV28 CASSVDTTYEQYF TGTGCCAGCAGTGTGGACACGACCTACGAGCAGTACTTC
TRBJ1-2 . . TRBV28 CASRQTYGYTF TGTGCCAGCAGACAGACCTATGGCTACACCTTC
TRBJ2-1 TRBD2 many TRBV2 CASTLSGYSYNEQFF TGTGCCAGCACCCTTAGCGGGTATTCCTACAATGAGCAGTTCTTC
TRBJ1-1 . many TRBV6-1 CATPNTPNTEAFF TGTGCCACTCCTAACACACCGAACACTGAAGCTTTCTTT
TRBJ2-1 TRBD2 many TRBV5-5 CASTTWGTSVGDEQFF TGTGCCAGCACTACGTGGGGGACTAGCGTTGGTGATGAGCAGTTCTTC
TRBJ2-1 TRBD2 . TRBV7-3 CASSLRGLAMNEQFF TGTGCCAGCAGCTTAAGGGGACTAGCGATGAATGAGCAGTTCTTC
TRBJ2-2 . many TRBV2 CASSDVQGSTGELFF TGTGCCAGCAGTGACGTGCAGGGATCCACCGGGGAGCTGTTTTTT
TRBJ2-1 TRBD2 many TRBV5-1 CASSLTAGGYNEQFF TGCGCCAGCAGCTTGACCGCGGGAGGGTACAATGAGCAGTTCTTC
TRBJ1-2 . . TRBV11-2 CASSLMERPHGVGYTF TGTGCCAGCAGCTTAATGGAAAGACCGCACGGAGTGGGCTACACCTTC
TRBJ2-1 . . TRBV2 CASSGGMDEQFF TGTGCCAGCAGTGGGGGCATGGATGAGCAGTTCTTC
TRBJ2-3 TRBD1 many TRBV20-1 CSARVGTGPWDTQYF TGCAGTGCTAGAGTAGGGACAGGGCCCTGGGATACGCAGTATTTT
TRBJ2-1 . many TRBV29-1 CSVESASLGFYNEQFF TGCAGCGTTGAATCCGCATCCCTCGGTTTCTACAATGAGCAGTTCTTC
TRBJ2-7 . many TRBV28 CASSFNSPYEQYF TGTGCCAGCAGTTTTAACAGCCCCTACGAGCAGTACTTC
TRBJ2-1 . . TRBV20-1 CSARERFHEQFF TGCAGTGCTAGGGAGCGGTTCCATGAGCAGTTCTTC
TRBJ2-5 TRBD2 many TRBV9 CASSEGLAGQETQYF TGTGCCAGCAGCGAGGGACTAGCGGGTCAAGAGACCCAGTACTTC
TRBJ2-1 . many TRBV19 CASSEQYNEQFF TGTGCCAGTAGCGAACAGTACAATGAGCAGTTCTTC
TRBJ2-2 TRBD2 many TRBV11-2 CASSFLAGAAGELFF TGTGCCAGCAGCTTTCTAGCGGGAGCGGCCGGGGAGCTGTTTTTT
TRBJ1-2 . many TRBV14 CASSQVGGASGYTF TGTGCCAGCAGCCAAGTGGGGGGAGCGAGTGGCTACACCTTC
TRBJ1-2 . . TRBV29-1 CSVGQGLGYTF TGCAGCGTTGGTCAGGGGTTAGGCTACACCTTC